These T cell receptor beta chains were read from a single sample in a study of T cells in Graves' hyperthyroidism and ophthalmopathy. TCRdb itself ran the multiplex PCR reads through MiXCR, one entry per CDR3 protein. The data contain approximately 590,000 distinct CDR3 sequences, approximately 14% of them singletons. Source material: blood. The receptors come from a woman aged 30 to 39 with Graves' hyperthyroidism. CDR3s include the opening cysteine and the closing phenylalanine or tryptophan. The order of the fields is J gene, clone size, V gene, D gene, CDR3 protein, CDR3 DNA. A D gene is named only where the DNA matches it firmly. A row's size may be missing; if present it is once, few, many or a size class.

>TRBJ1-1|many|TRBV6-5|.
CASSYSPGPRNTEAFF
TGTGCCAGCAGTTACTCGCCGGGCCCAAGAAACACTGAAGCTTTCTTT
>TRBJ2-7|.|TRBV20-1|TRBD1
CSATRADRIYEQYF
TGCAGTGCTACTCGGGCGGACAGGATCTACGAGCAGTACTTC
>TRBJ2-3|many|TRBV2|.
CASRKDGGRTDTQYF
TGTGCCAGCAGAAAAGACGGGGGGCGCACAGATACGCAGTATTTT
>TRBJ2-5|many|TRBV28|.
CASTTWGEEESETQYF
TGTGCCAGCACCACATGGGGGGAGGAGGAATCGGAGACCCAGTACTTC
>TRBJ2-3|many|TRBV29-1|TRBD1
CSILTGGASDTQYF
TGCAGCATATTAACAGGGGGCGCATCAGATACGCAGTATTTT
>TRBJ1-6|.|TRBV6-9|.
CASSYLGGRDKNSPLHF
TGTGCCAGCAGTTACTTGGGGGGCAGGGATAAGAATTCACCCCTCCACTTT
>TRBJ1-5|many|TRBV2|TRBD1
CASSATGGDQPQHF
TGTGCCAGCAGTGCAACAGGGGGGGATCAGCCCCAGCATTTT
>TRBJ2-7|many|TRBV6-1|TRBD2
CASRSTSGSVYEQYF
TGTGCCAGCAGATCAACTAGCGGGAGCGTCTACGAGCAGTACTTC
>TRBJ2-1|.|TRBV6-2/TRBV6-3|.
CASSRPGHSSYNEQFF
TGTGCCAGCAGCCGGCCGGGACACAGCTCCTACAATGAGCAGTTCTTC
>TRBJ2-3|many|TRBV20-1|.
CSARVTSTDTQYF
TGCAGTGCCAGGGTTACTAGCACAGATACGCAGTATTTT
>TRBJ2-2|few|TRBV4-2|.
CASSQDANVANTGELFF
TGTGCCAGCAGCCAAGATGCAAATGTCGCGAACACCGGGGAGCTGTTTTTT
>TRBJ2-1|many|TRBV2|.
CASSKSSSYNEQFF
TGTGCCAGCAGCAAGAGTAGCTCCTACAATGAGCAGTTCTTC
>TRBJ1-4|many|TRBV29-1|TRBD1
CSVAGTGGEKLFF
TGCAGCGTTGCCGGGACAGGGGGCGAAAAACTGTTTTTT
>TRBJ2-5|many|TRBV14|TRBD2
CASSQDGLAGETQYF
TGTGCCAGCAGCCAAGATGGACTAGCGGGAGAGACCCAGTACTTC
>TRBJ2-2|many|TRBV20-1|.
CSAKIREPGELFF
TGCAGTGCTAAGATCCGGGAACCCGGGGAGCTGTTTTTT